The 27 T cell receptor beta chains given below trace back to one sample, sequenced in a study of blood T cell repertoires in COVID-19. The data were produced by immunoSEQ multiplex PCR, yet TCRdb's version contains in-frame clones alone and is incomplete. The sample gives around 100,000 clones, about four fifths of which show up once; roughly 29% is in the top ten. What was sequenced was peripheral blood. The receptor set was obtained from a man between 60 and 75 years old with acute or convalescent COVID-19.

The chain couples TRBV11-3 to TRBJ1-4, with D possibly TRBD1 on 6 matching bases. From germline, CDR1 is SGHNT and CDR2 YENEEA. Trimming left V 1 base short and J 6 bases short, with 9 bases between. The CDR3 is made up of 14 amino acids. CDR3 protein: CASSLGQVDEKLFF. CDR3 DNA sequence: TGTGCCAGCAGCTTAGGACAGGTGGATGAAAAACTGTTTTTT.

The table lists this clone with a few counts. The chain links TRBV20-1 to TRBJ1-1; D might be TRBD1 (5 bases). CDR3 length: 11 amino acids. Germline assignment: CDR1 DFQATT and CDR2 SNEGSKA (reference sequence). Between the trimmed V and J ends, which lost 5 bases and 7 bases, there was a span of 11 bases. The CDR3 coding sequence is TGCAGTGCTCTCAGGGTTGGTGAAGCTTTCTTT. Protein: CSALRVGEAFF.

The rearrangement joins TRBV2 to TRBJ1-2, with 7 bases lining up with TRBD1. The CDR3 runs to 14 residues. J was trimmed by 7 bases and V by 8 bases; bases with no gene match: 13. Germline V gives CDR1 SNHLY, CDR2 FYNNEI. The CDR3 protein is CASRHSGTVAGYTF. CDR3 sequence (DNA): TGTGCCAGCCGTCACTCCGGGACAGTTGCTGGCTACACCTTC.

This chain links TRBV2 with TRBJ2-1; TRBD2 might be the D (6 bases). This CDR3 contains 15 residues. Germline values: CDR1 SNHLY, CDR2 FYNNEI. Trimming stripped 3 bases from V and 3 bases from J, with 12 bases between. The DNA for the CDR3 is TGTGCCAGCAGTGATGGCGGGACTCACTACAATGAGCAGTTCTTC. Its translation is CASSDGGTHYNEQFF.

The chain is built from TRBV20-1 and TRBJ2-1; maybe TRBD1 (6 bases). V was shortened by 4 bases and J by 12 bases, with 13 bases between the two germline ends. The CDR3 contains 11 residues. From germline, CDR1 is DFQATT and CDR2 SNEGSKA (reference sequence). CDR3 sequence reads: CSAKRDTGQFF. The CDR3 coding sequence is TGCAGTGCTAAACGGGACACTGGGCAGTTCTTC.

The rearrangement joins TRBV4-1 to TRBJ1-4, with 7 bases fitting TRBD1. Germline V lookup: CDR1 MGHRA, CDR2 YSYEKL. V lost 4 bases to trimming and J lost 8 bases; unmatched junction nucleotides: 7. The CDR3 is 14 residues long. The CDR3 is CASSRRDSPEKLFF. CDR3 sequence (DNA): TGCGCCAGCAGCCGCCGGGACAGCCCGGAAAAACTGTTTTTT.

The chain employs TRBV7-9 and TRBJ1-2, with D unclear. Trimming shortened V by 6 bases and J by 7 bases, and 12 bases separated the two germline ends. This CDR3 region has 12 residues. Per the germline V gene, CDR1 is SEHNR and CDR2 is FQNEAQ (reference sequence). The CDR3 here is CASSTEAGGYTF. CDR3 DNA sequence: TGTGCCAGCAGTACGGAGGCGGGTGGCTACACCTTC.

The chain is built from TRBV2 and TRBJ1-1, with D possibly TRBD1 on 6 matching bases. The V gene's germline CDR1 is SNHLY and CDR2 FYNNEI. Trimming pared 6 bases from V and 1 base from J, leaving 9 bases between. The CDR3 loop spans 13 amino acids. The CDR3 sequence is CASRQQGNTEAFF. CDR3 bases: TGTGCCAGCAGACAACAGGGGAACACTGAAGCTTTCTTT.

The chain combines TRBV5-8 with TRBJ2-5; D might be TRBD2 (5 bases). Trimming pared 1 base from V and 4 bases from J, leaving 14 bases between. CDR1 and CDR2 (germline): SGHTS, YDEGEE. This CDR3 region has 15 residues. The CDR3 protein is CASSLTVGSGETQYF. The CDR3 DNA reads TGTGCCAGCAGCTTGACTGTCGGCAGCGGAGAGACCCAGTACTTC.

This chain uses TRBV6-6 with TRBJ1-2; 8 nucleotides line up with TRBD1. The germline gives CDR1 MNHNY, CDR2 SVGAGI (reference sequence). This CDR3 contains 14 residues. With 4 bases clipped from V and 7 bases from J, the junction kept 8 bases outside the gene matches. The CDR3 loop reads CASSSYQGAPGYTF. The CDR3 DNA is TGTGCCAGCAGTTCCTATCAGGGGGCGCCTGGCTACACCTTC.

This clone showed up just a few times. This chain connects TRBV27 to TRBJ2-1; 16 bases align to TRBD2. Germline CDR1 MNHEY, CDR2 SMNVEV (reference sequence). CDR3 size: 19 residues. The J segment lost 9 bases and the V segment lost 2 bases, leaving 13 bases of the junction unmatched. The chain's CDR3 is CASSLIIPGTSGRAVEQFF. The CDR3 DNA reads TGTGCCAGCAGTTTAATCATACCCGGGACTAGCGGGAGGGCAGTTGAGCAGTTCTTC.

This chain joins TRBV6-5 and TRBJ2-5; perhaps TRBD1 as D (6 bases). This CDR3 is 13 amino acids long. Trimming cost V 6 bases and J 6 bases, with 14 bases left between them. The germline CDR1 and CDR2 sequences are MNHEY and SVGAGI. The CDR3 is CASRPQGSQTQYF. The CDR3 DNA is TGTGCCAGCAGACCACAGGGTTCGCAGACCCAGTACTTC.

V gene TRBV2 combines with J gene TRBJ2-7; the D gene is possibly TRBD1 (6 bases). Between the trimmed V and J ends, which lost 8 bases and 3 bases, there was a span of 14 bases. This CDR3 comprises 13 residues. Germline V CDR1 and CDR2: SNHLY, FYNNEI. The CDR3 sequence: CASLPTGIYEQYF. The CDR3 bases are TGTGCCAGCCTTCCCACAGGGATCTACGAGCAGTACTTC. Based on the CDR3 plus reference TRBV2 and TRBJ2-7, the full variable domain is EPEVTQTPSHQVTQMGQEVILRCVPISNHLYFYWYRQILGQKVEFLVSFYNNEISEKSEIFDDQFSVERPDGSNFTLKIRSTKLEDSAMYFCASLPTGIYEQYFGPGTRLTVT.

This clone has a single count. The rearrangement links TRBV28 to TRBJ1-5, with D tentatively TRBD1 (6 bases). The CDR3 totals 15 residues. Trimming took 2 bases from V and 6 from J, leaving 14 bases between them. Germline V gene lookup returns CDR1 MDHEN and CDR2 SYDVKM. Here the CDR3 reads CASSLATGFFQPQHF. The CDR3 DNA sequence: TGTGCCAGCAGTTTAGCAACAGGGTTTTTTCAGCCCCAGCATTTT.

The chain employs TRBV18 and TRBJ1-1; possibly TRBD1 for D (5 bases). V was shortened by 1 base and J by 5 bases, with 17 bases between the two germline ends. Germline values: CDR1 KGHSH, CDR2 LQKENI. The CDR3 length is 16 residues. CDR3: CASSPQGSSGYTEAFF. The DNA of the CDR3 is TGTGCCAGCTCACCACAAGGGTCATCAGGGTATACTGAAGCTTTCTTT.

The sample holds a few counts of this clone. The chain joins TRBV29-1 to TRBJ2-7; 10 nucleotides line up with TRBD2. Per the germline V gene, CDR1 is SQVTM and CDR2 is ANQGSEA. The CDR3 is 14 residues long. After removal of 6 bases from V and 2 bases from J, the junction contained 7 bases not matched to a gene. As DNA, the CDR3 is TGCAGCGTGGTAGCGGGAGGTGGCGCCTACGAGCAGTACTTC. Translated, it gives CSVVAGGGAYEQYF.

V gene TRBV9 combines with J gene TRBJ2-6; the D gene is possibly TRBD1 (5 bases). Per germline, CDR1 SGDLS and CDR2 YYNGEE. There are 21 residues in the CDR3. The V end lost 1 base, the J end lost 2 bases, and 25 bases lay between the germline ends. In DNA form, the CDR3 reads TGTGCCAGCAGCGTATCTCCCAGGGCAAACCTTATGAAAGCTGGGGCCAACGTCCTGACTTTC. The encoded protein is CASSVSPRANLMKAGANVLTF.

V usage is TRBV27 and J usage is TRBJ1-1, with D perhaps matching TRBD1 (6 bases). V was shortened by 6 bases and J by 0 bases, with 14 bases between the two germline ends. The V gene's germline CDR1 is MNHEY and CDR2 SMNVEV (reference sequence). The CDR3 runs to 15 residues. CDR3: CASRLAGVVNTEAFF. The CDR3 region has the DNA TGTGCCAGCAGGCTAGCAGGGGTCGTGAACACTGAAGCTTTCTTT.

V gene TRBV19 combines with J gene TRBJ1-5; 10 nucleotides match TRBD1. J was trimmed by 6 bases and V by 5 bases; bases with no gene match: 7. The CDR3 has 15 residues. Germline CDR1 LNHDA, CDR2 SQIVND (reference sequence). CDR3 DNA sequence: TGTGCCAGTAGTCTGAAGACAGGGGGCCCTCAGCCCCAGCATTTT. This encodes CASSLKTGGPQPQHF.

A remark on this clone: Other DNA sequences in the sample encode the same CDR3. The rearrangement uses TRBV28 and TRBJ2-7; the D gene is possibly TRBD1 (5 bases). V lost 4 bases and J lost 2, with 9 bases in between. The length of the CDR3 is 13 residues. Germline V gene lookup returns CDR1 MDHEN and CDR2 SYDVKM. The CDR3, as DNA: TGTGCCAGCAGTTCAGGACAAACCTACGAGCAGTACTTC. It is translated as CASSSGQTYEQYF.

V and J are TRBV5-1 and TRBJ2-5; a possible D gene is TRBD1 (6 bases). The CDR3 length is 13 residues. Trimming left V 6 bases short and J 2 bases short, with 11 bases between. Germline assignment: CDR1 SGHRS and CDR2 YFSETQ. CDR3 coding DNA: TGCGCCAGCAATGGGGGCCCACAAGAGACCCAGTACTTC. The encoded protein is CASNGGPQETQYF.

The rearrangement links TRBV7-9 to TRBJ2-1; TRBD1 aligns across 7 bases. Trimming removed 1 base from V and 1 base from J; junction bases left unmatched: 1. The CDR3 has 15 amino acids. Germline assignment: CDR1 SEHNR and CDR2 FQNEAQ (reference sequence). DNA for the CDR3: TGTGCCAGCAGCTTAGACAGGGGTTCCTACAATGAGCAGTTCTTC. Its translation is CASSLDRGSYNEQFF. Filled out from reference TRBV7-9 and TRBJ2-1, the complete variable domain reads DTGVSQNPRHKITKRGQNVTFRCDPISEHNRLYWYRQTLGQGPEFLTYFQNEAQLEKSRLLSDRFSAERPKGSFSTLEIQRTEQGDSAMYLCASSLDRGSYNEQFFGPGTRLTVL.

DNA for the CDR3: TGTGCCAGCAGCCCGAATGCTATAGAGACCCAGTACTTC. This codes for CASSPNAIETQYF. The chain uses TRBV3-1 (or the pseudogene TRBV3-2) and TRBJ2-5; no clear D gene. This CDR3 contains 13 residues. The ends were cut back, 4 bases at V and 4 bases at J, with 10 bases in the middle. Germline loops: CDR1 LGHDT, CDR2 YNNKEL (reference sequence).

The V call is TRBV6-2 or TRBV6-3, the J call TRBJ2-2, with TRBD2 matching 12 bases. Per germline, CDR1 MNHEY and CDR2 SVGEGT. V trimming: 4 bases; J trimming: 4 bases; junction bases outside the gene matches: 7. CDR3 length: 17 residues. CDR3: CASSSLRLAGATGELFF. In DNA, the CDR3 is TGTGCCAGCAGTTCCCTAAGACTAGCGGGAGCCACCGGGGAGCTGTTTTTT.

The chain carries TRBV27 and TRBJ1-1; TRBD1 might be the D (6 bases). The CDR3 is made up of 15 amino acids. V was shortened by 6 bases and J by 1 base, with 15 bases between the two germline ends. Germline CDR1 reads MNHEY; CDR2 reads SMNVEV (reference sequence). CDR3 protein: CASSLPGGRNTEAFF. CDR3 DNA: TGTGCCAGCAGCCTCCCGGGGGGCAGGAACACTGAAGCTTTCTTT.

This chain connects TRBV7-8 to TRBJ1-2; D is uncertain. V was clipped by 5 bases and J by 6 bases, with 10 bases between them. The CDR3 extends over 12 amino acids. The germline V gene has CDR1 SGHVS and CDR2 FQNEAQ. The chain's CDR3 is CASSPYGNGYTF. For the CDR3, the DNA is TGTGCCAGCAGCCCGTATGGCAATGGCTACACCTTC.

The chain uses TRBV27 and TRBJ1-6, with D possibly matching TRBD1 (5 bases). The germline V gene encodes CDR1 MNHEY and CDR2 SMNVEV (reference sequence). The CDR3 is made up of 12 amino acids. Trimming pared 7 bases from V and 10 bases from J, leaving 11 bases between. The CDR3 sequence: CASKRGDSPLHF. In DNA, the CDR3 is TGTGCCAGCAAACGGGGGGACTCACCCCTCCACTTT.